Following are 28 T cell receptor beta chains from one sample sequenced in a study of identical twins. TCRdb independently ran MiXCR on the 5' RACE reads; one entry per CDR3 protein. The sample has under 400,000 distinct CDR3 sequences; 7% to 9.5% are singletons. The sequenced sample consisted of naive T cells sorted from blood. The receptors stem from a woman in her forties or fifties in good health.

This clonotype was observed at least ten times. V gene TRBV12-3 or TRBV12-4 combines with J gene TRBJ1-3; no definite D call. The CDR3 loop spans 16 amino acids. V was cut by 8 bases and J by 6 bases, with 23 bases left in between. The CDR3 here is CASPTKPSGPLNTIYF. The DNA for the CDR3 is TGTGCCAGCCCCACCAAGCCCTCTGGCCCTTTAAACACCATATATTTT.

As DNA, the CDR3 is TGCAGTGCTAGAGATCGCAGGGGGTTAACTGAAGCTTTCTTT. Its protein is CSARDRRGLTEAFF. The chain joins TRBV20-1 to TRBJ1-1, with 7 bases fitting TRBD1. Trimming at V came to 0 bases and at J to 5 bases, leaving 6 bases not matched to a gene. In germline, CDR1 is DFQATT, CDR2 SNEGSKA (reference sequence). The CDR3 is 14 amino acids.

The chain uses TRBV5-1 and TRBJ1-1, with 9 bases that match TRBD1. This CDR3 is built from 14 residues. Germline CDR1 SGHRS, CDR2 YFSETQ. The junction had 2 bases not matched to a gene; V was cut back by 1 base and J by 4 bases. CDR3 in amino acids: CASSLTGGGTEAFF. In DNA, the CDR3 is TGCGCCAGCAGCTTGACAGGGGGCGGCACTGAAGCTTTCTTT.

The table lists this clonotype with many counts. V is TRBV25-1 and J is TRBJ2-3; D gene unclear. The ends were cut back, 7 bases at V and 0 bases at J, with 14 bases in the middle. The CDR3 sequence is 15 residues long. Germline values: CDR1 MGHDK, CDR2 SYGVNS. CDR3 sequence reads: CASTSLDLSTDTQYF. The CDR3 DNA follows: TGTGCCAGCACCTCCCTGGACCTGAGCACAGATACGCAGTATTTT.

This clonotype occurred many times. The rearrangement uses TRBV7-9 and TRBJ2-3; no reliable D call. The CDR3 runs 14 residues. With 5 bases removed from V and 4 bases from J, the gap between germline ends came to 13 bases. Germline V gives CDR1 SEHNR, CDR2 FQNEAQ (reference sequence). The chain's CDR3 is CASSLYSRADTQYF. The CDR3 coding sequence is TGTGCCAGCAGCCTCTACTCCCGCGCAGATACGCAGTATTTT.

This clonotype has just a few counts. CDR3 DNA: TGTGCCAGCAGTTACTCGAGGGAATTGGGTAATTCACCCCTCCACTTT. Translated, it gives CASSYSRELGNSPLHF. The chain uses TRBV6-5 and TRBJ1-6; D is unclear. V lost 0 bases to trimming and J lost 6 bases, with 12 bases between them. The CDR3 consists of 16 residues. In germline, CDR1 is MNHEY, CDR2 SVGAGI.

This clonotype was found a few times. The chain carries TRBV21-1 and TRBJ2-7; whether TRBD2, the table's D call, matches the DNA was not checked. TRBV21-1 is noted as a pseudogene. This CDR3 has 15 residues. Here the CDR3 DNA reads TGTGCCAGCAGAGGGGGGGAGGGCCGTTCCCACGAGCAGTACTTC. It specifies CASRGGEGRSHEQYF.

A few counts support this clonotype. The chain couples TRBV5-1 to TRBJ1-1, with D possibly TRBD1 on 6 matching bases. CDR1 SGHRS and CDR2 YFSETQ come from the germline V gene. This CDR3 region has 14 residues. Trimming took off 3 bases at V and 5 bases at J, with 14 bases between the two ends. The CDR3 DNA is TGCGCCAGCAGCTCACAGGGTGGAAGAACTGAAGCTTTCTTT. This encodes CASSSQGGRTEAFF.

This clonotype was detected a few times. The V call is TRBV4-1, the J call TRBJ2-1, with TRBD2 as a possible D gene (6 bases). The germline V and J ends were trimmed by 1 base and 6 bases, with 10 bases remaining between them. The CDR3 sequence is 14 residues long. Germline V lookup: CDR1 MGHRA, CDR2 YSYEKL. The CDR3 DNA follows: TGCGCCAGCAGCCAAGCGGGAGAACGCAATGAGCAGTTCTTC. The encoded protein is CASSQAGERNEQFF.

CDR3 sequence (DNA): TGTGCCAGCTTTGATAGCGGGAGCTTCTACAATGAGCAGTTCTTC. This translates into CASFDSGSFYNEQFF. The chain couples TRBV12-3 or TRBV12-4 to TRBJ2-1; 9 bases are shared with TRBD2. The CDR3 runs 15 residues. V gave up 8 bases and J gave up 3 bases; unmatched junction bases: 8.

This clonotype turned up a few times. The chain uses TRBV2 and TRBJ2-1; tentative D call: TRBD2 (6 bases). The germline V and J ends were trimmed by 3 bases and 8 bases, with 20 bases remaining between them. Germline V gene data show CDR1 as SNHLY and CDR2 as FYNNEI. CDR3 length: 16 amino acids. The CDR3 DNA reads TGTGCCAGCAGTGAGGGATGGTCGGGACTCGCTCATGAGCAGTTCTTC. It encodes CASSEGWSGLAHEQFF.

This clonotype was found many times. The chain uses TRBV9 and TRBJ1-1; unclear D gene. Trimming stripped 0 bases from V and 1 base from J, with 7 bases between. This CDR3 spans 14 amino acids. Per the germline V gene, CDR1 is SGDLS and CDR2 is YYNGEE. Here the CDR3 DNA reads TGTGCCAGCAGCGTAGCCGGAGAGAACACTGAAGCTTTCTTT. Translating gives CASSVAGENTEAFF. The whole variable domain, remainder taken from reference TRBV9 and TRBJ1-1, is DSGVTQTPKHLITATGQRVTLRCSPRSGDLSVYWYQQSLDQGLQFLIQYYNGEERAKGNILERFSAQQFPDLHSELNLSSLELGDSALYFCASSVAGENTEAFFGQGTRLTVV.

CDR3: CASSLRLGGGTYEQYF. The CDR3 DNA reads TGTGCCAGCAGTTTACGGCTGGGGGGGGGAACCTACGAGCAGTACTTC. This chain connects TRBV27 to TRBJ2-7; 7 nucleotides match TRBD2. The V gene end was trimmed by 2 bases and the J gene end by 2 bases; junction bases not matched to a gene: 9. Germline loops: CDR1 MNHEY, CDR2 SMNVEV (reference sequence). The CDR3 is 16 amino acids.

Only a few counts were recorded for this clonotype. The chain joins TRBV19 to TRBJ2-3; 7 positions agree with TRBD2. This CDR3 is 15 amino acids long. Losses at the gene ends were 1 base for V and 5 bases for J; bases not matched to a gene: 6. Germline V gene data show CDR1 as LNHDA and CDR2 as SQIVND (reference sequence). The CDR3 protein is CASSIGREGQDTQYF. CDR3 DNA sequence: TGTGCCAGTAGTATAGGGAGGGAGGGCCAAGATACGCAGTATTTT.

The chain employs TRBV18 and TRBJ2-3; 8 positions match TRBD2. Trimming took 8 bases from V and 4 from J; bases not matched to a gene: 11. The CDR3 runs to 15 residues. Germline loops: CDR1 KGHSH, CDR2 LQKENI. The CDR3 protein is CASLSRETSADTQYF. CDR3 nucleotides: TGTGCCAGCCTTTCCAGGGAGACTAGCGCAGATACGCAGTATTTT. Drawing the rest from reference TRBV18 and TRBJ2-3, the complete variable domain is NAGVMQNPRHLVRRRGQEARLRCSPMKGHSHVYWYRQLPEEGLKFMVYLQKENIIDESGMPKERFSAEFPKEGPSILRIQQVVRGDSAAYFCASLSRETSADTQYFGPGTRLTVL.

This clonotype was found many times. This chain links TRBV7-9 with TRBJ1-6; D not resolved. From germline, CDR1 is SEHNR and CDR2 FQNEAQ (reference sequence). The V end lost 7 bases, the J end lost 5 bases, and 6 bases lay between the germline ends. The CDR3 runs to 12 residues. CDR3 nucleotide sequence: TGTGCCAGCACCGGGGATAATTCACCCCTCCACTTT. Translating it yields CASTGDNSPLHF.

There are a few counts of this clonotype. The V and J genes are TRBV5-1 and TRBJ2-5, with 12 bases that match TRBD2. Losses at the gene ends were 4 bases for V and 5 bases for J; bases not matched to a gene: 6. The germline CDR1 and CDR2 sequences are SGHRS and YFSETQ. The CDR3 runs 15 residues. The CDR3 loop reads CASSPTSGRVETQYF. The CDR3 nucleotides are TGCGCCAGCAGCCCGACTAGCGGGAGAGTTGAGACCCAGTACTTC.

The chain recombines TRBV9 with TRBJ1-2, with D possibly matching TRBD1 (6 bases). The CDR3 consists of 14 residues. Germline lookup yields CDR1 SGDLS and CDR2 YYNGEE. V shed 6 bases and J shed 7 bases, with 19 bases lying between them. The CDR3 protein is CASTPARGLGGYTF. In DNA, the CDR3 is TGTGCCAGCACCCCCGCGAGGGGGTTGGGTGGCTACACCTTC.

This clonotype showed up many times. The V gene is TRBV20-1, the J gene TRBJ2-5; 7 bases align to TRBD1. V lost 0 bases to trimming and J lost 1 base; unmatched junction nucleotides: 8. Per germline, CDR1 DFQATT and CDR2 SNEGSKA (reference sequence). This CDR3 contains 16 residues. CDR3 DNA: TGCAGTGCTAGAGATTGGCCAGGGGGAACCCAAGAGACCCAGTACTTC. Its protein is CSARDWPGGTQETQYF.

Notes on this clonotype: The junction shows a germline mismatch at one end, possibly a read error. This chain uses TRBV2 with TRBJ2-4, with 9 bases aligning to TRBD1. Germline V lookup: CDR1 SNHLY, CDR2 FYNNEI. The CDR3 contains 17 residues. CDR3 loop: CASSAPGQGRAKNFQYF. The CDR3 DNA follows: TGTGCCAGCAGCGCTCCAGGACAGGGGAGAGCCAAAAACTTTCAGTACTTC.

This rearrangement joins TRBV3-1 to TRBJ2-7; 10 positions match TRBD1. With V trimmed by 3 bases and J by 7 bases, 12 bases remained unmatched. The length of the CDR3 is 16 residues. The V gene's germline CDR1 is LGHDT and CDR2 YNNKEL (reference sequence). This chain's CDR3 is CASSHPSGTGAWEQYF. CDR3 coding DNA: TGTGCCAGCAGCCATCCAAGCGGGACAGGGGCTTGGGAGCAGTACTTC.

The chain couples TRBV18 to TRBJ2-1; 9 bases are shared with TRBD2. The CDR3 extends over 15 amino acids. Looked up from germline, CDR1 is KGHSH and CDR2 is LQKENI. V lost 5 bases to trimming and J lost 7 bases; unmatched junction nucleotides: 9. This chain's CDR3 is CASSDLAGERNEQFF. The DNA for the CDR3 is TGTGCCAGCTCAGATTTAGCGGGAGAAAGGAATGAGCAGTTCTTC.

The J gene is TRBJ2-1, the V gene TRBV10-3; 11 bases match TRBD2. The length of the CDR3 is 16 residues. V was pared by 2 bases and J by 5 bases, with 5 bases of the junction left unmatched. CDR1 and CDR2 (germline): ENHRY, SYGVKD. The CDR3 sequence: CAISEGGLAANNEQFF. CDR3 sequence (DNA): TGTGCCATCAGTGAGGGGGGACTAGCGGCAAACAATGAGCAGTTCTTC.

This clonotype was found many times. The V and J genes are TRBV7-9 and TRBJ2-1; D might be TRBD2 (6 bases). Deletions cut 11 bases from V and 7 bases from J, with 21 bases between. The CDR3 is 14 amino acids. From germline, CDR1 is SEHNR and CDR2 FQNEAQ (reference sequence). The CDR3 here is CALSAGHEMNEQFF. CDR3 DNA sequence: TGTGCCCTGTCGGCGGGGCACGAGATGAATGAGCAGTTCTTC.

The rearrangement links TRBV3-1 to TRBJ2-7, with 7 bases fitting TRBD2. With 1 base clipped from V and 2 bases from J, the junction kept 5 bases outside the gene matches. CDR3 length equals 15 residues. Per the germline V gene, CDR1 is LGHDT and CDR2 is YNNKEL (reference sequence). CDR3 in DNA: TGTGCCAGCAGCCAAGTCCCTAGCGGTGCCTACGAGCAGTACTTC. Translated, it gives CASSQVPSGAYEQYF.

The sample holds a few counts of this clonotype. The chain joins TRBV5-1 to TRBJ2-4; TRBD1 aligns across 10 bases. Germline V gives CDR1 SGHRS, CDR2 YFSETQ. The CDR3 consists of 16 residues. Trimming removed 4 bases from V and 4 bases from J; junction bases left unmatched: 8. Written as DNA, the CDR3 is TGCGCCAGCAGCGTACCGGGACAGGGGCAGAAAAACATTCAGTACTTC. Translating gives CASSVPGQGQKNIQYF.

This clonotype was seen repeatedly, ten times or more. V usage is TRBV3-1 and J usage is TRBJ2-2; 7 nucleotides align to TRBD1. The J segment lost 3 bases and the V segment lost 0 bases, leaving 16 bases of the junction unmatched. This CDR3 comprises 20 residues. Germline V lookup: CDR1 LGHDT, CDR2 YNNKEL (reference sequence). The CDR3 nucleotides read TGTGCCAGCAGCCAAGATGGTGGCAGGGGGACGATATATGACACCGGGGAGCTGTTTTTT. As protein: CASSQDGGRGTIYDTGELFF.

The V call is TRBV5-5, the J call TRBJ1-1; D gene ambiguous. Germline lookup yields CDR1 SGHKS and CDR2 YYEKEE (reference sequence). V dropped 1 base and J dropped 1 base, with 20 bases sitting between them. This CDR3 is 18 amino acids long. The CDR3 coding sequence is TGTGCCAGCAGCTTGTATGCGAGGGCGCCAGGCCAGAACACTGAAGCTTTCTTT. Its translation: CASSLYARAPGQNTEAFF.